This T cell receptor (beta chain) was profiled in a study of tumor and adjacent non-tumor tissue in lung cancer (dated by TCRdb to the late 2010s). With regard to the full study: By cancer type, the cohort comprised approximately twelve adenocarcinoma patients, a couple of squamous cell carcinoma patients and 1 small cell lung cancer patient. Ages among the approximately 15 patients ranged from roughly 31 to 76 years, there were ten or so men and 5 women, and disease was at TNM stage I to III. In total, sequencing yielded some 130 million productive TCRbeta reads, which works out to an average of around 4.2 million reads per sample. Using bulk TCRbeta repertoires from approximately 15 lung cancer patients, the study set lung tumor tissue side by side with matched distant non-tumor lung tissue. TCRbeta CDR3 sequencing was performed on about 29 paired specimens, with one tumor sample and one normal lung sample collected per patient. Beyond this particular receptor, the publication reports: Tumor tissue showed significantly greater TCR diversity (inverse Simpson) than normal lung tissue (about 410 vs 180, P = 0.0075, Mann-Whitney U test). Only approximately 14 patients were in the cohort, and the authors stated that larger samples and more detailed clinical data are needed. Peripheral blood was not sequenced, so blood TCRbeta repertoires in these lung cancer patients were not examined. TCR diversity was significantly higher in younger patients, and greater tumor TCR diversity was associated with shorter overall survival and shorter disease-free survival. The top 100 clones accounted for a significantly larger cumulative portion of the repertoire in normal lung than in tumor tissue. The methods do not name the sequencing platform or mention unique molecular identifiers.

Library construction relied on multiplex PCR. The data were produced on an Illumina HiSeq 2500. TCRbeta libraries were constructed through three rounds of nested PCR with primers (Table S4) according to protocols modified from ARM-PCR. Before sequencing, PCR products of 200-500 bp were cut from the gel and purified using the QIAquick gel extraction kit. Per the source publication's procedure: Reads were cleaned with Trimmomatic, merged with FLASH into complete CDR3 sequences, and assigned to V(D)J germline segments with MiTCR. VDJtools was used to compute clonal diversity as the inverse Simpson's index. In-frame sequences lacking a premature stop codon were counted as productive reads. The public reads were run again by TCRdb, first through fastp at Q25 and then through MiXCR, and only productive beta chains were kept. Here each entry gathers all rows of one CDR3 protein and keeps the most common genes and DNA. The V and J calls and clone size come from TCRdb's table, not from the authors' own analysis. This sample holds approximately 82,000 distinct CDR3 sequences; around 76% were observed only once. Around 40% of the sample belongs to the ten largest clones.

RNA was isolated from bulk, unsorted tissue, and RNA quality was assessed with a NanoDrop ND-1000 and an Agilent 2100. For the normal lung samples, distant non-tumor tissue was collected more than 3 cm away from the tumor edge. The donors were newly diagnosed lung cancer patients admitted for thoracic surgery in China from August to November 2014 who had not received prior chemotherapy. The study excluded patients who had received radiotherapy or chemotherapy before or who had another cancer at the same time. Pieces of surgical tissue measuring roughly 1-2.1 cm3 were kept in RNAlater solution and held at -80 degrees C until needed. On this clonotype itself: It lacks a known antigen. No qualities accompany the bases; no much larger clone lies one base away.

V lost 7 bases and J lost 3 bases, and the count of bases not matched to a germline gene is 11. Its CDR3 holds 16 amino acids, cysteine through phenylalanine. Only the CDR3 portion is preserved as DNA: 48 bases, with reading frame beginning at the first base. The germline V gene yields MDHEN for CDR1 and SYDVKM for CDR2. The TCR comes from a man aged 70 or older with non-small cell lung cancer. What was sequenced was distant non-tumor lung tissue. The sequence is built from TRBV28 and TRBJ1-2; TRBD1 fits 10 bases in the junction. The sequence in DNA is TGTGCCAGCAATCTCACCCCCGGGACAGGGGACTATGGCTACACCTTC. This gives the protein CASNLTPGTGDYGYTF.